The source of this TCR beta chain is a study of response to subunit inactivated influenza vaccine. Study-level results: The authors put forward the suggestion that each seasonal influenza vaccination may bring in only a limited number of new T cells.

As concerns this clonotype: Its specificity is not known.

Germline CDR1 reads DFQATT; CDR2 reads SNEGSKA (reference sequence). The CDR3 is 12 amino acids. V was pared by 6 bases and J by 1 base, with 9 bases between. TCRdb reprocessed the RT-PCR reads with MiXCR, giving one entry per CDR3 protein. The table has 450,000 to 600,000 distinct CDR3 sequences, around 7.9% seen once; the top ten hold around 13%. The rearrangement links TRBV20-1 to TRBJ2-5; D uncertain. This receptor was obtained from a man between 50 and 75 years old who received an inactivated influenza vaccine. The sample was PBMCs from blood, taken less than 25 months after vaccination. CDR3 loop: CSAGVVQETQYF. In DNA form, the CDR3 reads TGCAGTGCAGGAGTTGTCCAAGAGACCCAGTACTTC.